A selection of T cell receptor beta chains follows, all from one sample in a study of blood T cell repertoires in COVID-19. Method: immunoSEQ multiplex PCR; TCRdb's copy keeps in-frame clones and lacks some. In the table there are more than 85,000 clones, around 90% of which are singletons. The source material was peripheral blood. The origin of the receptors is a man in his fifties or sixties with active COVID-19. Both conserved end residues are trimmed from each CDR3. The D gene is left open where the match is weak.

d_call j_call v_call cdr3_aa
TRBD1 TRBJ1-2 TRBV5-1 ASSSQGGGNYGYT
TRBD1 TRBJ1-1 TRBV6-2/TRBV6-3 ASSRTGLNTEAF
TRBD1 TRBJ1-3 TRBV9 ASSSGDRVDTIY
. TRBJ1-2 TRBV10-3 AISDEAGPLTRYGYT
TRBD2 TRBJ2-5 TRBV27 ASSVLGGAGGTQY
. TRBJ1-6 TRBV6-5 ASQRGASYNSPLH
. TRBJ2-7 TRBV5-1 ASSVVAKSYEQY
TRBD1 TRBJ2-1 TRBV15 ATSNRGHNEQF
. TRBJ2-2 TRBV6-5 ASRAGGVSVGELF
. TRBJ1-4 TRBV9 ASSVDGRAEKLF
TRBD1 TRBJ2-1 TRBV7-3 ASSRDRGHGNEQF
TRBD1 TRBJ2-7 TRBV5-6 ASVTTGGNTYEQY
TRBD2 TRBJ2-3 TRBV3-1/TRBV3-2 ASSQGLAGITDTQY
. TRBJ1-2 TRBV19 ASSPTASYGYT
TRBD1 TRBJ2-3 TRBV7-9 ASSLGTGSNTQY